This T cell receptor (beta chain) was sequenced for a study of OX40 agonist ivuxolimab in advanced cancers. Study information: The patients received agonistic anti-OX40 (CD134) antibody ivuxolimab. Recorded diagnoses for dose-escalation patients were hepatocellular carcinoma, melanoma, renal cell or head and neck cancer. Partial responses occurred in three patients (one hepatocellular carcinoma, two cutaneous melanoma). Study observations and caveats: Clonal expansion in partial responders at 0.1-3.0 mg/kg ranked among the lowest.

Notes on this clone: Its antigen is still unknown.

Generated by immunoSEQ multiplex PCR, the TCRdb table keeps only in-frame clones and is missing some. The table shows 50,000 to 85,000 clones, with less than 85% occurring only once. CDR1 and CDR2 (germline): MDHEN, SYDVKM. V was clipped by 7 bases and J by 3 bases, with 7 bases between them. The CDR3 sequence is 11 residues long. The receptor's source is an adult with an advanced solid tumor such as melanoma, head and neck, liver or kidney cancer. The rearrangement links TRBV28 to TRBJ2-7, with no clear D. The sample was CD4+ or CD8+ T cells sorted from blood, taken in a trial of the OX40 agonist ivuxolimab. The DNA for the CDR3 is TGTGCCAGCACCTCTAACTACGAGCAGTACTTC. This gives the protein CASTSNYEQYF.